The next 8 T cell receptor beta chains were all read from a single sample in a study of T cell repertoires in cytomegalovirus infection. TCRdb re-derived calls from the reads in MiXCR, one entry per CDR3 protein. Of approximately 730,000 distinct CDR3 sequences in the sample, roughly 28% are singletons; the top ten hold approximately 14%. The antigens for these receptors are not known. The material sequenced was cultured CD8+ T cells from PBMCs, taken from culture after CMV antigen stimulation. Every receptor here comes from a human donor in good health (CMV status not recorded). Some clones in this sample may be carry-over from other donors' samples.

The genes are TRBV6-6 and TRBJ2-5, with TRBD1 matching over 7 bases. The junction had 8 bases not matched to a gene; V was cut back by 4 bases and J by 3 bases. The germline gives CDR1 MNHNY, CDR2 SVGAGI (reference sequence). The CDR3 totals 15 residues. The CDR3 nucleotides are TGTGCCAGCAGTTCTCCGGGACAGACTAAAGAGACCCAGTACTTC. This gives the protein CASSSPGQTKETQYF.

The sample holds a few counts of this clonotype. V gene TRBV12-3 or TRBV12-4 combines with J gene TRBJ2-1; TRBD2 matches at 7 bases. The CDR3 is 15 residues long. Trimming cost V 5 bases and J 7 bases; bases outside gene matches: 11. The CDR3 protein is CASSPPSGLQNEQFF. The CDR3, as DNA: TGTGCCAGCAGTCCTCCTAGCGGCCTGCAGAATGAGCAGTTCTTC.

This clonotype was counted at least ten times. The chain links TRBV9 to TRBJ2-1, with D possibly TRBD2 on 7 matching bases. The V and J ends lost 0 bases and 2 bases respectively, with 9 bases between them. The CDR3 is 15 amino acids. The germline V gene has CDR1 SGDLS and CDR2 YYNGEE. CDR3 sequence: CASSVEGGAYNEQFF. As DNA, the CDR3 is TGTGCCAGCAGCGTAGAGGGGGGGGCCTACAATGAGCAGTTCTTC.

V is TRBV6-2 or TRBV6-3 and J is TRBJ2-5; unclear D gene. This CDR3 spans 14 amino acids. V lost 0 bases, J lost 2 bases, and 7 bases lay in between. Germline loops: CDR1 MNHEY, CDR2 SVGEGT. CDR3 in amino acids: CASSYSTPQETQYF. The CDR3 region has the DNA TGTGCCAGCAGTTACTCGACCCCACAAGAGACCCAGTACTTC.

The rearrangement links TRBV25-1 to TRBJ1-1; the match to TRBD1 covers 7 bases. Germline CDR1 reads MGHDK; CDR2 reads SYGVNS. This CDR3 spans 13 amino acids. The V and J ends lost 7 bases and 5 bases, in that order; junction bases with no gene match: 7. In nucleotides, the CDR3 is TGTGCCAGCACCCTGACAGGGCGAACTGAAGCTTTCTTT. This codes for CASTLTGRTEAFF.

The chain carries TRBV13 and TRBJ2-4, with 7 positions matching TRBD2. V shed 5 bases, J shed 3 bases, and the junction held 4 bases outside the gene matches. Germline loops: CDR1 PRHDT, CDR2 FYEKMQ (reference sequence). This CDR3 contains 14 residues. The CDR3 DNA reads as TGTGCCAGCAGCCCCTGGGAGGGCAAAAACATTCAGTACTTC. Translated, it gives CASSPWEGKNIQYF.

This clonotype was seen repeatedly, ten times or more. The rearrangement links TRBV7-6 to TRBJ1-1; 12 bases align to TRBD1. J was trimmed by 1 base and V by 3 bases; bases with no gene match: 0. The CDR3 length is 15 residues. Germline lookup yields CDR1 SGHVS and CDR2 FNYEAQ. CDR3: CASSLGQGANTEAFF. The DNA of the CDR3 is TGTGCCAGCAGCTTGGGACAGGGGGCGAACACTGAAGCTTTCTTT.

The chain has TRBV19 and TRBJ1-1; the D is unclear. Trimming removed 5 bases at V and 4 bases at J, with 11 bases between. Per the germline V gene, CDR1 is LNHDA and CDR2 is SQIVND (reference sequence). The CDR3 contains 13 residues. CDR3 residues: CASSVSRGTEAFF. The CDR3 coding sequence is TGTGCCAGTAGTGTAAGTCGGGGCACTGAAGCTTTCTTT.